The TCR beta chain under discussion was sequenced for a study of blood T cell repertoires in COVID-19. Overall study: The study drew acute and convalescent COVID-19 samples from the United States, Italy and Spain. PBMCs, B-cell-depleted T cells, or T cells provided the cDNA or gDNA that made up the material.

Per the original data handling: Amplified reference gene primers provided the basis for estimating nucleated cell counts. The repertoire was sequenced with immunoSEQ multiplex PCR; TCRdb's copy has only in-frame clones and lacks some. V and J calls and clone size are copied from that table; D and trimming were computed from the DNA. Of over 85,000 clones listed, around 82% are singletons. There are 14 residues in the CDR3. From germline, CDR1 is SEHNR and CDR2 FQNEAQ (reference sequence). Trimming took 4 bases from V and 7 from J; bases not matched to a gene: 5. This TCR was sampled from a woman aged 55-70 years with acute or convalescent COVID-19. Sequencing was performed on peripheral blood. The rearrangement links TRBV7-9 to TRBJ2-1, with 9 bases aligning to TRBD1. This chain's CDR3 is CASSYTGGLNEQFF. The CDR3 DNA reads TGTGCCAGCAGCTATACAGGGGGCTTAAATGAGCAGTTCTTC.